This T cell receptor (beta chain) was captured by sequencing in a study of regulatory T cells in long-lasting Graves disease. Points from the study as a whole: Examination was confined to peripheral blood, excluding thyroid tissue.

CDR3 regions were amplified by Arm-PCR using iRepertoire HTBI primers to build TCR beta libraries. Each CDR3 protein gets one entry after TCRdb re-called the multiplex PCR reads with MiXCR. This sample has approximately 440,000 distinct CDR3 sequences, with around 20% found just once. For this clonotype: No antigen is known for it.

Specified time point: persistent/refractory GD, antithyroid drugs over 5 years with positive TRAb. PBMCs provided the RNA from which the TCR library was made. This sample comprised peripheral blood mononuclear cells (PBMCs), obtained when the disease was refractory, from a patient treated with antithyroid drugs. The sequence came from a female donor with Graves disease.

This CDR3 reads CASTGYNEQFF. For the CDR3, the DNA is TGTGCCAGCACAGGTTACAATGAGCAGTTCTTC. The rearrangement links TRBV2 to TRBJ2-1; D is unclear. Per germline, CDR1 SNHLY and CDR2 FYNNEI. The V and J ends lost 7 bases and 4 bases respectively, with 5 bases between them. The CDR3 totals 11 residues.